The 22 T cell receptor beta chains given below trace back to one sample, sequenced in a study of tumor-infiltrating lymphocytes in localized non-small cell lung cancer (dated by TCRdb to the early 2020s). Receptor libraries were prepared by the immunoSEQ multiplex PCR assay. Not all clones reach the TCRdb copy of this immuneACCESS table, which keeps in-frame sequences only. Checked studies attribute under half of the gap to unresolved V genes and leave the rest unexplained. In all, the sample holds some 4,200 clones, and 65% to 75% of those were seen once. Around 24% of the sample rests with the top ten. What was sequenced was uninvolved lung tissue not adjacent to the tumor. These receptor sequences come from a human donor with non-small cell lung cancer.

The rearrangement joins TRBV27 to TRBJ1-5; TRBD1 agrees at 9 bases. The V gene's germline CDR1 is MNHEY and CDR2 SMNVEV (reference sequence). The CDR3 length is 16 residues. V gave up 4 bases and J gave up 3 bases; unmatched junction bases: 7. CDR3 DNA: TGTGCCAGCAGTTCACAGGGGGCCACTAACAATCAGCCCCAGCATTTT. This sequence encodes CASSSQGATNNQPQHF.

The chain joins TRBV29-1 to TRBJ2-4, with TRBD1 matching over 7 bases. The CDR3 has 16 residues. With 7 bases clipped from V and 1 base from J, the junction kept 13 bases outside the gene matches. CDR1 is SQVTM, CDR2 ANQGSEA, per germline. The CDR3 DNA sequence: TGCAGCGCTGGGGAACCAACAGGGGTTGCCAAAAACATTCAGTACTTC. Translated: CSAGEPTGVAKNIQYF.

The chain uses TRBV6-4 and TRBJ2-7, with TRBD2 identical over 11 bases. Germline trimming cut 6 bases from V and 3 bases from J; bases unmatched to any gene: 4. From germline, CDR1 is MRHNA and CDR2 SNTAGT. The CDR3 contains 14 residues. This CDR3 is CASRETSGVYEQYF. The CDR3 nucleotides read TGTGCCAGCAGAGAGACTAGCGGGGTCTACGAGCAGTACTTC.

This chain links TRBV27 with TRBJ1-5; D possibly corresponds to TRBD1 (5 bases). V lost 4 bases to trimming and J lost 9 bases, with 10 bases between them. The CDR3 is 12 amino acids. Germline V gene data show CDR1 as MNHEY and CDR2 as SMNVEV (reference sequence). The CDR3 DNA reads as TGTGCCAGCAGTTATGGGGGACCGCCCCAGCATTTT. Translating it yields CASSYGGPPQHF.

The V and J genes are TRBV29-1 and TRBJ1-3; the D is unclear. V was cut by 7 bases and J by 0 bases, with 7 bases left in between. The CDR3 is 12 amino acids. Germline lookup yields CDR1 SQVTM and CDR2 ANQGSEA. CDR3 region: CSAGFSGNTIYF. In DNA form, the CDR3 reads TGCAGCGCCGGGTTCTCTGGAAACACCATATATTTT.

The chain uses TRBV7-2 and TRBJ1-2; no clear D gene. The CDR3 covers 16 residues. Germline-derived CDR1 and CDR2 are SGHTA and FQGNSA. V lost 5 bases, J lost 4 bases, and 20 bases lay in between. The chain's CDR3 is CASSRTADGKTYGYTF. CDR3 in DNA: TGTGCCAGCAGCAGGACCGCCGACGGAAAGACCTATGGCTACACCTTC.

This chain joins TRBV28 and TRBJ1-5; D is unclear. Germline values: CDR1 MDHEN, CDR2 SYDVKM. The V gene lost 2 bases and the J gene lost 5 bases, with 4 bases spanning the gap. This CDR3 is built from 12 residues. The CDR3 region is CASSLEYQPQHF. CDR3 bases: TGTGCCAGCAGTTTAGAATATCAGCCCCAGCATTTT.

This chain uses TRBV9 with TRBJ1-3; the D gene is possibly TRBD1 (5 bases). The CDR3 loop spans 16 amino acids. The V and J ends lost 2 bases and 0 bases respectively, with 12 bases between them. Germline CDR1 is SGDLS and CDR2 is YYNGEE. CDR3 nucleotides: TGTGCCAGCAGCGTGAGGGGTGACAGCTCTGGAAACACCATATATTTT. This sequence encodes CASSVRGDSSGNTIYF.

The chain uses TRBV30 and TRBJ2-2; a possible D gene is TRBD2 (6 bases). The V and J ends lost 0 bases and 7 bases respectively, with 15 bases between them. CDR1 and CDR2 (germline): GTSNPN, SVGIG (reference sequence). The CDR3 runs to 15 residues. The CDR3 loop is CAWSVGGSIYGELFF. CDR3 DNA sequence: TGTGCCTGGAGTGTCGGAGGGAGTATTTACGGGGAGCTGTTTTTT.

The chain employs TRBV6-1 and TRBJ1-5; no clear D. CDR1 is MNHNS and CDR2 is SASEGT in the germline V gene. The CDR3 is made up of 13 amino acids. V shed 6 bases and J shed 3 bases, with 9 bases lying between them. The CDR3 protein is CASRDGLNQPQHF. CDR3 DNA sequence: TGTGCCAGCAGAGACGGCCTCAATCAGCCCCAGCATTTT.

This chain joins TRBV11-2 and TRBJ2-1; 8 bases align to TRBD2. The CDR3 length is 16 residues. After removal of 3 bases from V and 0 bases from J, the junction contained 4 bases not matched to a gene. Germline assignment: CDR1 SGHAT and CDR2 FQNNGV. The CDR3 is CASSFIAGSSYNEQFF. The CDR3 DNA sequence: TGTGCCAGCAGCTTCATAGCGGGGAGCTCCTACAATGAGCAGTTCTTC. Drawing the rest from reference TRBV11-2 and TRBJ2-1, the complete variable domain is EAGVAQSPRYKIIEKRQSVAFWCNPISGHATLYWYQQILGQGPKLLIQFQNNGVVDDSQLPKDRFSAERLKGVDSTLKIQPAKLEDSAVYLCASSFIAGSSYNEQFFGPGTRLTVL.

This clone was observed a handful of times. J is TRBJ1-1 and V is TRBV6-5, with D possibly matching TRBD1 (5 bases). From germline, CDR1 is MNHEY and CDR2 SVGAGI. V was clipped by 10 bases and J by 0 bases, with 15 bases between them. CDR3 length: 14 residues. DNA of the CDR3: TGTGCCATCCAGGGCGGAGGCGTGAACACTGAAGCTTTCTTT. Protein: CAIQGGGVNTEAFF.

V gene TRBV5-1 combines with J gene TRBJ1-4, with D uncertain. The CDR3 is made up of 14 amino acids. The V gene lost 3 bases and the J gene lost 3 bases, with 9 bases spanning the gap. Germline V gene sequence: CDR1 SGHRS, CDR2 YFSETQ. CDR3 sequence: CASSSGLANEKLFF. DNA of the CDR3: TGCGCCAGCAGCTCGGGCTTGGCTAATGAAAAACTGTTTTTT. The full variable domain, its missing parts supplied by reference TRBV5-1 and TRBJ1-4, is KAGVTQTPRYLIKTRGQQVTLSCSPISGHRSVSWYQQTPGQGLQFLFEYFSETQRNKGNFPGRFSGRQFSNSRSEMNVSTLELGDSALYLCASSSGLANEKLFFGSGTQLSVL.

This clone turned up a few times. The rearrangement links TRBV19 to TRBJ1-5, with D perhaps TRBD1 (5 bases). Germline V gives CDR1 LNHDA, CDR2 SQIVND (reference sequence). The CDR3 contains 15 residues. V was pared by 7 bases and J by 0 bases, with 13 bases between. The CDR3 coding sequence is TGTGCCAGTAACGAGGGGCAGGATAGCAATCAGCCCCAGCATTTT. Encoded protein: CASNEGQDSNQPQHF.

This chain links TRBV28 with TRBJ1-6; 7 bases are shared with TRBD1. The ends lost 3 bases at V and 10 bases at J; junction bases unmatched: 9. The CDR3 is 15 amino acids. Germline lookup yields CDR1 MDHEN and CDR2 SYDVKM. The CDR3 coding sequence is TGTGCCAGCAGTTTGGCCGGGACAGCCCCGTCACCCCTCCACTTT. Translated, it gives CASSLAGTAPSPLHF.

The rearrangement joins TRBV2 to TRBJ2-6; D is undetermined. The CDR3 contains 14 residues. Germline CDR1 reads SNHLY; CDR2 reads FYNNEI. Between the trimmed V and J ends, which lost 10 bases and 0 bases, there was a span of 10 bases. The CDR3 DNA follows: TGTGCCATCCTGAGGAGCTCTGGGGCCAACGTCCTGACTTTC. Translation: CAILRSSGANVLTF.

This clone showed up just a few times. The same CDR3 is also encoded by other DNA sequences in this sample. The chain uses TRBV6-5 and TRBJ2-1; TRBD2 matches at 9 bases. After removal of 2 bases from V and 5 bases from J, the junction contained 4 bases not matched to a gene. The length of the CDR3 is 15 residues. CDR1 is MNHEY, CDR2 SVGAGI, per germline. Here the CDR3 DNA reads TGTGCCAGCAGTTACGGGCGGGGGGGTCACAATGAGCAGTTCTTC. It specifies CASSYGRGGHNEQFF.

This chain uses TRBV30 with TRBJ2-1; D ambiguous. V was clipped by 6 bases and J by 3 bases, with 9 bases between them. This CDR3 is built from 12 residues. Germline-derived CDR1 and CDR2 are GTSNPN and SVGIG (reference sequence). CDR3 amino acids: CACVEIYNEQFF. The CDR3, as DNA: TGTGCCTGTGTGGAAATCTACAATGAGCAGTTCTTC.

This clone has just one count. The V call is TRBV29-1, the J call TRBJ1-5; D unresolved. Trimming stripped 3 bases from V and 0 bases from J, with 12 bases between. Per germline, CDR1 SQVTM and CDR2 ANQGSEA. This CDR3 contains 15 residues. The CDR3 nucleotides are TGCAGCGTTGATTCCGCAAGTCATAGCAATCAGCCCCAGCATTTT. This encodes CSVDSASHSNQPQHF. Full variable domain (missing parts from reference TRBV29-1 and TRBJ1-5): SAVISQKPSRDICQRGTSLTIQCQVDSQVTMMFWYRQQPGQSLTLIATANQGSEATYESGFVIDKFPISRPNLTFSTLTVSNMSPEDSSIYLCSVDSASHSNQPQHFGDGTRLSIL.

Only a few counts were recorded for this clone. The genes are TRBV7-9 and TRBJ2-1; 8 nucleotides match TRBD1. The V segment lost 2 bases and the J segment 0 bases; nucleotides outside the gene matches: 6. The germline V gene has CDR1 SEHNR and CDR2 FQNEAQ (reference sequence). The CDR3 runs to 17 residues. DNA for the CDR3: TGTGCCAGCAGCTTACGTGGGGACAGGAGCTCCTACAATGAGCAGTTCTTC. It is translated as CASSLRGDRSSYNEQFF.

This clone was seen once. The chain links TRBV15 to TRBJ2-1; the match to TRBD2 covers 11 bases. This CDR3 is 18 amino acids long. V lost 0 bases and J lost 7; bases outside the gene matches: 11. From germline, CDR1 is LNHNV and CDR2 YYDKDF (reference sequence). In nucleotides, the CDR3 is TGTGCCACCAGCAGAGAGATGTGGGCTAGCGGGGGGAATAATGAGCAGTTCTTC. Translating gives CATSREMWASGGNNEQFF.

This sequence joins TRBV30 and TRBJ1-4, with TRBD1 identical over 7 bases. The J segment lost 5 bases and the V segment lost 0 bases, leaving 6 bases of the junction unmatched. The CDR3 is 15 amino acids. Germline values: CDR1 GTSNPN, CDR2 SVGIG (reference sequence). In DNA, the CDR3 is TGTGCCTGGAGTGTTCTGACAGGGTTGAATGAAAAACTGTTTTTT. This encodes CAWSVLTGLNEKLFF. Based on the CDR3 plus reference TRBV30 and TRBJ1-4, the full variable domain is SQTIHQWPATLVQPVGSPLSLECTVEGTSNPNLYWYRQAAGRGLQLLFYSVGIGQISSEVPQNLSASRPQDRQFILSSKKLLLSDSGFYLCAWSVLTGLNEKLFFGSGTQLSVL.